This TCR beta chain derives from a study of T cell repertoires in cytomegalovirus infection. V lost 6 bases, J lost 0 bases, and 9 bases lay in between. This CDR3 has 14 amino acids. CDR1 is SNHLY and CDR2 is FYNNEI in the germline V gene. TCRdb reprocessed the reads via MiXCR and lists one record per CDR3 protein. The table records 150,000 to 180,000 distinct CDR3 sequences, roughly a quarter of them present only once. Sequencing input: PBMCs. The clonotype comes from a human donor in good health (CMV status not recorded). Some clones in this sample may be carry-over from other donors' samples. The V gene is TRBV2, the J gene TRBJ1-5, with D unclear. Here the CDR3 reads CASRLPFSNQPQHF. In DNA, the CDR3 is TGTGCCAGCAGGTTACCGTTTAGCAATCAGCCCCAGCATTTT.